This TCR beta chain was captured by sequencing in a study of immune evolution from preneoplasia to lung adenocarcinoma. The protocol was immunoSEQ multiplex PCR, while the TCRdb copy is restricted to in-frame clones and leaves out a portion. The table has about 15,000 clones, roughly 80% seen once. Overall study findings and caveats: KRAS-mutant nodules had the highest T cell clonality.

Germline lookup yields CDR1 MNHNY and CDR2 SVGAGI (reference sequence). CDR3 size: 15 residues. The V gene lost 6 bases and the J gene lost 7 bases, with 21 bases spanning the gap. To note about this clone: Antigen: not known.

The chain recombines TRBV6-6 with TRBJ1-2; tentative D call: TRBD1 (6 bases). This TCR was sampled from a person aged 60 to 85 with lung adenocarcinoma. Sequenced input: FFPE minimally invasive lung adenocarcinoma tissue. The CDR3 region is CASRKKSGGLSGYTF. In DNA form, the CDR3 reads TGTGCCAGCAGGAAAAAGTCCGGGGGCTTGAGTGGCTACACCTTC.